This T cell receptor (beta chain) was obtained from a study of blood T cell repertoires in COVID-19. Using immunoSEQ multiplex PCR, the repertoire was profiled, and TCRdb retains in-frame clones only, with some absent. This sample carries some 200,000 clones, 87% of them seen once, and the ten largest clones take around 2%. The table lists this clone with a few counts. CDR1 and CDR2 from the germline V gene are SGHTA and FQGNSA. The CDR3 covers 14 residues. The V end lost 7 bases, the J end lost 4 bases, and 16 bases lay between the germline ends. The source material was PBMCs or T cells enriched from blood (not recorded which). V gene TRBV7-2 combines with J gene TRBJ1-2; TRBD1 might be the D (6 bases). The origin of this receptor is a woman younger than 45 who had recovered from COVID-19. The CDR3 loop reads CASTINRGAYGYTF. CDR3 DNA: TGTGCCAGCACCATAAACCGGGGGGCCTATGGCTACACCTTC.